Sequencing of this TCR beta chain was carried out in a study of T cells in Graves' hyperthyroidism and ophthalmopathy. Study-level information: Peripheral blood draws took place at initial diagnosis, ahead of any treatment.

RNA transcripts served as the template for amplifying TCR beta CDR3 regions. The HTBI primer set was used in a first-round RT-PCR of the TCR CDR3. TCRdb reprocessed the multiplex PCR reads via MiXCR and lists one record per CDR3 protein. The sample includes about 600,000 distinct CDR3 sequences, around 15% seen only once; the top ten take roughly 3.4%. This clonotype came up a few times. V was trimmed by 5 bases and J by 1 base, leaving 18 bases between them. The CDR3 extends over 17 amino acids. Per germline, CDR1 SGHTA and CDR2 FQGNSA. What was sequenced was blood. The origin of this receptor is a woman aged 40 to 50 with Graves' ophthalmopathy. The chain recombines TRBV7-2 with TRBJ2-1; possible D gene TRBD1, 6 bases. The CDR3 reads CASSPNRGTDSYNEQFF. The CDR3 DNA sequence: TGTGCCAGCAGCCCTAATAGGGGGACCGATTCCTACAATGAGCAGTTCTTC.